Listed here are 23 T cell receptor beta chains from one sample, sequenced in a study of identical twins (dated by TCRdb to 2015 to 2016). The library was generated by 5' RACE. The sequencer listed for this sample is Illumina HiSeq 2000. The public reads were reprocessed in TCRdb via fastp at Q25 and MiXCR, keeping in-frame beta chains. When rows share a CDR3 protein, they turn into one entry using the most common DNA and genes. This sample is represented by 430,000 or so distinct CDR3 sequences; 24% of them were singletons. Of the sample, 2.9% is held by the ten largest clones. Separately, the same data were catalogued under a study of T cells expressing NK-cell markers.

Material: CD4+ T cells sorted from blood. The receptors were gathered from a woman between 18 and 29 years old in good health.

Points on this clonotype: The junction does not match germline at one end; this may be a read error. The chain couples TRBV29-1 to TRBJ2-1, with D hard to call. This CDR3 has 11 amino acids. Germline lookup yields CDR1 SQVTM and CDR2 ANQGSEA. DNA for the CDR3: TGCAGCGCTAAGCCCTACGATGAGCAGTTCTTC. Its protein product is CSAKPYDEQFF.

This clonotype was detected a few times. The chain uses TRBV12-3 or TRBV12-4 and TRBJ1-6; D call uncertain. The length of the CDR3 is 12 residues. The V and J ends lost 6 bases and 14 bases respectively, with 14 bases between them. This chain's CDR3 is CASSYEANALHF. DNA for the CDR3: TGTGCCAGCAGCTACGAGGCTAATGCCCTCCACTTT.

V usage is TRBV18 and J usage is TRBJ2-3; D not certain. Deletions cut 6 bases from V and 1 base from J, with 8 bases between. CDR3 length equals 13 residues. The germline V gene encodes CDR1 KGHSH and CDR2 LQKENI. This CDR3 is CASSVWGTDTQYF. The CDR3 region has the DNA TGTGCCAGCTCCGTCTGGGGCACAGATACGCAGTATTTT.

This chain joins TRBV6-1 and TRBJ2-1, with 8 bases that match TRBD1. CDR1 and CDR2 (germline): MNHNS, SASEGT. The CDR3 has 16 amino acids. The trim removed 5 bases at V and 0 bases at J, leaving 6 bases unmatched. CDR3 loop: CASSKRTGPSYNEQFF. CDR3 DNA: TGTGCCAGCAGTAAGCGGACAGGGCCCTCCTACAATGAGCAGTTCTTC.

This clonotype showed up just once. The chain couples TRBV4-1 to TRBJ2-7, with D perhaps matching TRBD1 (6 bases). V was cut by 0 bases and J by 6 bases, with 15 bases left in between. The CDR3 is 15 residues long. Germline CDR1 and CDR2: MGHRA and YSYEKL. CDR3 in amino acids: CASSQDGQPWSEQYF. The CDR3 DNA sequence: TGCGCCAGCAGCCAAGATGGACAGCCCTGGAGCGAGCAGTACTTC.

This clonotype was recorded a few times. This chain links TRBV4-3 with TRBJ2-1; perhaps TRBD2 as D (6 bases). In germline, CDR1 is LGHNA, CDR2 YSLEER. V shed 0 bases and J shed 12 bases, with 15 bases lying between them. CDR3 length: 14 residues. The CDR3, as DNA: TGCGCCAGCAGCCAAGATCCAGGCCTAGCGCGGCAGTTCTTC. It translates to CASSQDPGLARQFF.

This chain links TRBV7-2 with TRBJ2-3, with 8 positions matching TRBD2. The ends lost 7 bases at V and 0 bases at J; junction bases unmatched: 6. CDR1 and CDR2 (germline): SGHTA, FQGNSA. The CDR3 sequence is 15 residues long. CDR3 loop: CASTSLAVSTDTQYF. The CDR3, as DNA: TGTGCCAGCACCTCACTAGCGGTTAGCACAGATACGCAGTATTTT. The variable domain in full, completed from reference TRBV7-2 and TRBJ2-3, reads GAGVSQSPSNKVTEKGKDVELRCDPISGHTALYWYRQSLGQGLEFLIYFQGNSAPDKSGLPSDRFSAERTGGSVSTLTIQRTQQEDSAVYLCASTSLAVSTDTQYFGPGTRLTVL.

This clonotype was seen a few times. The chain carries TRBV7-2 and TRBJ2-5; a weak D match, TRBD2 (7 bases). From germline, CDR1 is SGHTA and CDR2 FQGNSA. The CDR3 runs to 13 residues. The V and J ends lost 2 bases and 5 bases respectively, with 9 bases between them. This chain's CDR3 is CASSLRGAETQYF. The DNA for the CDR3 is TGTGCCAGCAGCTTACGGGGGGCGGAGACCCAGTACTTC.

This clonotype is categorized as medium-sized. The rearrangement links TRBV12-3 or TRBV12-4 to TRBJ2-2; 9 positions agree with TRBD1. CDR3 length equals 15 residues. V was pared by 7 bases and J by 7 bases, with 10 bases of the junction left unmatched. As DNA, the CDR3 is TGTGCCAGCACCCCGGGGACAGGGTGGAACGGGGAGCTGTTTTTT. Residues: CASTPGTGWNGELFF.

The genes are TRBV5-6 and TRBJ1-1, with D maybe TRBD1 (5 bases). Germline V lookup: CDR1 SGHDT, CDR2 YYEEEE. V was trimmed by 0 bases and J by 1 base, leaving 7 bases between them. CDR3 length: 14 amino acids. The CDR3 loop is CASSLAGPNTEAFF. CDR3 nucleotide sequence: TGTGCCAGCAGCTTGGCAGGGCCGAACACTGAAGCTTTCTTT.

This clonotype has just a few counts. The chain carries TRBV6-5 and TRBJ2-7; the D is unclear. CDR3 size: 11 residues. From germline, CDR1 is MNHEY and CDR2 SVGAGI. Trimming took 5 bases from V and 2 from J, leaving 4 bases between them. The CDR3 loop reads CASSIAYEQYF. As DNA, the CDR3 is TGTGCCAGCAGTATCGCCTACGAGCAGTACTTC.

The genes are TRBV20-1 and TRBJ2-3; 16 nucleotides line up with TRBD2. Germline V gene data show CDR1 as DFQATT and CDR2 as SNEGSKA (reference sequence). This CDR3 region has 17 residues. V was pared by 8 bases and J by 6 bases, with 14 bases of the junction left unmatched. The CDR3 bases are TGCAGTTCGACCCCGGGACTAGCGGGGGGGATAGTGGATACGCAGTATTTT. The encoded protein is CSSTPGLAGGIVDTQYF.

The V gene is TRBV6-1, the J gene TRBJ1-5; D might be TRBD1 (5 bases). V was clipped by 6 bases and J by 2 bases, with 8 bases between them. The CDR3 runs 13 residues. The germline CDR1 and CDR2 sequences are MNHNS and SASEGT. The CDR3 DNA reads TGTGCCAGCAGGAAGGGACGCAATCAGCCCCAGCATTTT. Protein: CASRKGRNQPQHF.

The rearrangement links TRBV6-1 to TRBJ2-7; 10 bases are shared with TRBD2. The V gene's germline CDR1 is MNHNS and CDR2 SASEGT. V gave up 6 bases and J gave up 1 base; unmatched junction bases: 3. The CDR3 is 14 amino acids. For the CDR3, the DNA is TGTGCCAGCAGAAATAGCGGGGGGTCCTACGAGCAGTACTTC. It translates to CASRNSGGSYEQYF.

The sample holds many counts of this clonotype. The rearrangement links TRBV6-5 to TRBJ2-4; D perhaps matches TRBD2 (6 bases). This CDR3 comprises 14 residues. Germline lookup yields CDR1 MNHEY and CDR2 SVGAGI. Trimming cost V 6 bases and J 5 bases, with 14 bases left between them. CDR3 in DNA: TGTGCCAGCAGCTCTGGGAGGTTCGAAAACATTCAGTACTTC. Its protein is CASSSGRFENIQYF.

There are a few counts of this clonotype. The CDR3 sequence: CASSPLGGATDTQYF. DNA for the CDR3: TGTGCCAGCAGCCCACTTGGGGGGGCCACAGATACGCAGTATTTT. The chain recombines TRBV7-3 with TRBJ2-3, with a weak D call TRBD2 (7 bases). V was pared by 5 bases and J by 2 bases, with 14 bases between. From germline, CDR1 is SGHTA and CDR2 FQGTGA. The CDR3 consists of 15 residues. Looking up the rest from reference TRBV7-3 and TRBJ2-3 gives the full variable domain: GAGVSQTPSNKVTEKGKYVELRCDPISGHTALYWYRQSLGQGPEFLIYFQGTGAADDSGLPNDRFFAVRPEGSVSTLKIQRTERGDSAVYLCASSPLGGATDTQYFGPGTRLTVL.

The chain recombines TRBV20-1 with TRBJ2-1; D is unclear. The CDR3 has 12 residues. Trimming shortened V by 6 bases and J by 4 bases, and 10 bases separated the two germline ends. Germline loops: CDR1 DFQATT, CDR2 SNEGSKA (reference sequence). The CDR3 DNA reads TGCAGTGCCCCGTCGGATTACAATGAGCAGTTCTTC. Translating it yields CSAPSDYNEQFF.

The gene calls are TRBV2 and TRBJ2-5, with 7 bases lining up with TRBD2. The germline V gene has CDR1 SNHLY and CDR2 FYNNEI. CDR3 length equals 13 residues. V lost 6 bases, J lost 9 bases, and 10 bases stayed unmatched. For the CDR3, the DNA is TGTGCCAGCAGCGTCCCGCGGGAGAAGCCCCAGTACTTC. The encoded protein is CASSVPREKPQYF.

J is TRBJ1-1 and V is TRBV7-2; TRBD1 matches at 8 bases. The CDR3 is 15 amino acids. The germline V gene has CDR1 SGHTA and CDR2 FQGNSA. Trimming cost V 2 bases and J 5 bases; bases outside gene matches: 7. CDR3 sequence reads: CASSLRQGARTEAFF. CDR3 nucleotide sequence: TGTGCCAGCAGCTTAAGGCAGGGGGCACGGACTGAAGCTTTCTTT.

This clonotype was counted only a few times. The rearrangement links TRBV6-2 or TRBV6-3 to TRBJ2-6; unclear D gene. This CDR3 has 14 amino acids. In germline, CDR1 is MNHEY, CDR2 SVGEGT. V lost 9 bases to trimming and J lost 0 bases, with 9 bases between them. CDR3 region: CASHRDSGANVLTF. The CDR3 DNA reads as TGTGCCAGTCATAGGGACTCTGGGGCCAACGTCCTGACTTTC.

The rearrangement joins TRBV4-3 to TRBJ2-3; TRBD2 matches 8 bases. Trimming cost V 2 bases and J 3 bases; bases outside gene matches: 10. The CDR3 has 17 residues. CDR1 and CDR2 (germline): LGHNA, YSLEER. As DNA, the CDR3 is TGCGCCAGCAGCCAAAACTGGGCGGGAGGCGGAACAGATACGCAGTATTTT. It encodes CASSQNWAGGGTDTQYF.

This clonotype was found a few times. The chain is built from TRBV20-1 and TRBJ2-7, with 10 bases identical to TRBD2. This CDR3 has 14 amino acids. V shed 3 bases and J 4 bases; nucleotides not matched to a gene: 6. Germline V CDR1 and CDR2: DFQATT, SNEGSKA (reference sequence). The CDR3 DNA is TGCAGTGCTAGGCTAGCGGGAGATTTGTACGAGCAGTACTTC. It is translated as CSARLAGDLYEQYF.

In its sample, this clonotype was seen a few times. The J gene is TRBJ2-3, the V gene TRBV7-3; D gene unclear. The CDR3 loop spans 14 amino acids. CDR1 and CDR2 from the germline V gene are SGHTA and FQGTGA. V dropped 4 bases and J dropped 2 bases, with 10 bases sitting between them. The CDR3 DNA reads TGTGCCAGCAGCTCAACGTCTTACACAGATACGCAGTATTTT. As protein: CASSSTSYTDTQYF.